This T cell receptor beta chain was identified during a study of cytomegalovirus exposure and HLA in healthy donors. Study observations and caveats: Later genetic work tied a missense DCLRE1C variant to beta-chain V and J trimming.

In this sample, this clone turned up a few times. Its antigen is unknown. PCR amplification relied on 60 Vbeta primers (plus 13 Jbeta primers). Assay: immunoSEQ multiplex PCR; the TCRdb copy retains only in-frame clones and omits some. The table has more than 110,000 clones, 9.7% seen once. The CDR3 loop spans 16 amino acids. Germline loops: CDR1 LNHDA, CDR2 SQIVND (reference sequence). Trimming took 5 bases from V and 1 from J, leaving 17 bases between them. The J gene is TRBJ1-1, the V gene TRBV19; a possible D gene is TRBD1 (6 bases). This receptor was identified in a man aged 50 or older in good health and CMV-seronegative. The sample consisted of PBMCs. The CDR3 spells CASSDERGATNTEAFF. The CDR3 DNA is TGTGCCAGTAGTGACGAACGGGGGGCGACGAACACTGAAGCTTTCTTT.